One sample yielded the 15 T cell receptor beta chains listed below, sequenced in a study of identical twins. TCRdb re-analysed the 5' RACE reads in MiXCR, keeping a single row per CDR3 protein. The sample has about 1.7 million distinct CDR3 sequences; roughly 35% are singletons. The sample comprised cord blood. The origin of the receptors is a newborn girl in good health.

This clonotype was found a few times. The CDR3 loop reads CASSYRGMGGGWNEQFF. CDR3 bases: TGTGCCAGCAGTTATCGGGGGATGGGCGGGGGGTGGAATGAGCAGTTCTTC. V usage is TRBV27 and J usage is TRBJ2-1; 8 nucleotides align to TRBD2. Looked up from germline, CDR1 is MNHEY and CDR2 is SMNVEV (reference sequence). CDR3 length equals 17 residues. V trimming: 4 bases; J trimming: 7 bases; junction bases outside the gene matches: 15.

The CDR3 protein is CASSLLLAGHEQFF. CDR3 sequence (DNA): TGTGCCAGCAGTTTACTACTAGCGGGACACGAGCAGTTCTTC. This chain joins TRBV27 and TRBJ2-1, with 10 bases identical to TRBD2. After removal of 2 bases from V and 10 bases from J, the junction contained 5 bases not matched to a gene. In germline, CDR1 is MNHEY, CDR2 SMNVEV (reference sequence). CDR3 length: 14 residues.

This clonotype has just a few counts. J is TRBJ2-7 and V is TRBV9; 9 positions agree with TRBD2. The CDR3 extends over 14 amino acids. The ends lost 5 bases at V and 7 bases at J; junction bases unmatched: 10. The V gene's germline CDR1 is SGDLS and CDR2 YYNGEE. This CDR3 is CASRGASGTNEQYF. Here the CDR3 DNA reads TGTGCCAGCAGGGGGGCTAGCGGGACCAATGAGCAGTACTTC.

Points on this clonotype: Relative to the germline gene, one junction end is altered; a read error may explain this. The V and J genes are TRBV4-1 and TRBJ2-1; 11 bases line up with TRBD2. This CDR3 is built from 15 residues. Looked up from germline, CDR1 is MGHRA and CDR2 is YSYEKL. CDR3 in amino acids: CASRLGTSGGDERFF. The CDR3 DNA reads as TGCGCCAGCAGGTTAGGGACTAGCGGAGGTGATGAGCGGTTCTTC.

Concerning this clonotype: Just one base apart from a much larger clone, this may be a read error. The CDR3 region is CSVEERVSSYNEQYF. The CDR3 nucleotides are TGCAGCGTTGAAGAAAGGGTAAGCTCCTACAATGAGCAGTACTTC. V gene TRBV29-1 combines with J gene TRBJ2-1; D unclear. The J call may be faulty, since TRBJ2-7 better matches the DNA end. Germline V gives CDR1 SQVTM, CDR2 ANQGSEA. The CDR3 consists of 15 residues.

The chain combines TRBV10-1 with TRBJ2-7; 8 nucleotides line up with TRBD2. The V segment lost 3 bases and the J segment 0 bases; nucleotides outside the gene matches: 4. The CDR3 extends over 15 amino acids. Germline-derived CDR1 and CDR2 are WNHNN and SYGVQD (reference sequence). CDR3 amino acids: CASSDWTSSSYEQYF. CDR3 coding DNA: TGCGCCAGCAGTGATTGGACTAGCAGCTCCTACGAGCAGTACTTC.

The table lists this clonotype with many counts. This rearrangement joins TRBV2 to TRBJ2-3, with D possibly matching TRBD2 (5 bases). CDR1 is SNHLY and CDR2 is FYNNEI in the germline V gene. The CDR3 has 17 amino acids. V was shortened by 7 bases and J by 0 bases, with 20 bases between the two germline ends. The CDR3 region has the DNA TGTGCCAGCACGAAACTGCAGACTACTGCTAGCACAGATACGCAGTATTTT. It translates to CASTKLQTTASTDTQYF.

The rearrangement uses TRBV29-1 and TRBJ2-4, with 8 bases that match TRBD2. From germline, CDR1 is SQVTM and CDR2 ANQGSEA. V lost 4 bases, J lost 1 base, and 6 bases stayed unmatched. The CDR3 is 15 amino acids. The DNA of the CDR3 is TGCAGCGTTGGTGCAGCGGGGGTGGCCAAAAACATTCAGTACTTC. It specifies CSVGAAGVAKNIQYF.

The rearrangement joins TRBV27 to TRBJ1-2; 12 bases map to TRBD1. The CDR3 has 15 residues. CDR1 MNHEY and CDR2 SMNVEV come from the germline V gene (reference sequence). V lost 4 bases, J lost 7 bases, and 7 bases stayed unmatched. This CDR3 reads CASSWDRGRKVGYTF. CDR3 sequence (DNA): TGTGCCAGCAGTTGGGACAGGGGGCGGAAGGTTGGCTACACCTTC.

The chain carries TRBV29-1 and TRBJ2-3, with a possible D match to TRBD1 (6 bases). The length of the CDR3 is 11 residues. Germline V gene data show CDR1 as SQVTM and CDR2 as ANQGSEA. The V and J ends lost 6 bases and 6 bases respectively, with 10 bases between them. In nucleotides, the CDR3 is TGCAGCGTCACAGGGTTGGATACGCAGTATTTT. It is translated as CSVTGLDTQYF.

This clonotype has a handful of counts. The chain employs TRBV4-2 and TRBJ2-7; D might be TRBD2 (6 bases). Germline CDR1 is LGHNA and CDR2 is YNFKEQ. Between the trimmed V and J ends, which lost 0 bases and 0 bases, there was a span of 12 bases. The CDR3 covers 16 residues. The CDR3 loop is CASSQDGGGLSYEQYF. The CDR3 nucleotides are TGTGCCAGCAGCCAAGACGGGGGAGGCCTCTCCTACGAGCAGTACTTC.

The genes are TRBV20-1 and TRBJ2-3; TRBD2 might be the D (5 bases). CDR1 and CDR2 from the germline V gene are DFQATT and SNEGSKA (reference sequence). This CDR3 contains 12 residues. With 5 bases removed from V and 3 bases from J, the gap between germline ends came to 9 bases. The CDR3: CSAGSATDTQYF. The CDR3, as DNA: TGCAGTGCTGGGAGTGCTACAGATACGCAGTATTTT.

This clonotype was seen a few times. This chain joins TRBV15 and TRBJ1-2; the match to TRBD1 covers 8 bases. This CDR3 comprises 16 residues. The V and J ends lost 1 base and 4 bases, in that order; junction bases with no gene match: 8. Germline CDR1 and CDR2: LNHNV and YYDKDF (reference sequence). CDR3 nucleotide sequence: TGTGCCACCAGCAGAGCTACAGGGGGAATTTCCTATGGCTACACCTTC. Amino acids: CATSRATGGISYGYTF.

This rearrangement joins TRBV20-1 to TRBJ1-1, with a weak D call TRBD1 (5 bases). CDR1 is DFQATT and CDR2 is SNEGSKA in the germline V gene (reference sequence). The CDR3 covers 14 residues. Deletions cut 1 base from V and 1 base from J, with 10 bases between. The DNA for the CDR3 is TGCAGTGCTAGAGCGGGGGATAAGAACACTGAAGCTTTCTTT. It specifies CSARAGDKNTEAFF.

V is TRBV20-1 and J is TRBJ2-7, with 7 positions matching TRBD1. V dropped 3 bases and J dropped 5; count of bases not matched to a gene: 4. Germline-derived CDR1 and CDR2 are DFQATT and SNEGSKA (reference sequence). There are 12 residues in the CDR3. The CDR3 DNA follows: TGCAGTGCTAGGACAGGGATCGACGAGCAGTACTTC. Protein: CSARTGIDEQYF.